This T cell receptor (beta chain) comes out of a study of blood T cells in healthy people across ages. The use of a sample-barcoded 5' primer and a J-beta primer mix characterized a second PCR of about 7 to 12 cycles. TCRdb reprocessed the 5' RACE reads via MiXCR and lists one record per CDR3 protein. The repertoire includes more than 1,000,000 distinct CDR3 sequences, about 25% of them detected once, and about 0.8% sits in the top ten. Each sample used at least 6 million PBMCs. Germline trimming cut 3 bases from V and 9 bases from J; bases unmatched to any gene: 1. Germline values: CDR1 PRHDT, CDR2 FYEKMQ (reference sequence). This CDR3 has 11 amino acids. The sample also formed part of further work on T cells of mothers and their children. That report notes: The people who donated were three healthy Caucasian mothers and their six children. Barcodes for each sample and 2-4 random nucleotides were added by the M1S primer used in the second PCR. Every mother produced more than 9 million TCR beta CDR3 reads, whereas every child provided 2.5 million to 3.5 million.

The TCR was taken from a girl aged 2-10 years in good health. The V call is TRBV13, the J call TRBJ2-5; TRBD2 matches at 7 bases. Input material: blood. The CDR3 loop reads CASSFGGAQYF. The DNA for the CDR3 is TGTGCCAGCAGCTTTGGGGGGGCCCAGTACTTC.